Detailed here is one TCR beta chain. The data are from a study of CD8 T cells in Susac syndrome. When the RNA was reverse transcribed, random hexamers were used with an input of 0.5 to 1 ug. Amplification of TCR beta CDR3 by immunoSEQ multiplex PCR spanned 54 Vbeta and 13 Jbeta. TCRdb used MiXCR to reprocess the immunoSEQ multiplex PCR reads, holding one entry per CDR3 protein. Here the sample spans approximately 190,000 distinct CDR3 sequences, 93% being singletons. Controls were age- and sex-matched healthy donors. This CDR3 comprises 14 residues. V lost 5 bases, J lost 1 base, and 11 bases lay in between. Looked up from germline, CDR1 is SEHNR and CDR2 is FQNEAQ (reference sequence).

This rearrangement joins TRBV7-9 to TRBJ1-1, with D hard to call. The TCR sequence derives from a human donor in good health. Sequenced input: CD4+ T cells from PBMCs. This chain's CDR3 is CASSPGKQNTEAFF. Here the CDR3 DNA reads TGTGCCAGCAGCCCCGGGAAGCAGAACACTGAAGCTTTCTTT.